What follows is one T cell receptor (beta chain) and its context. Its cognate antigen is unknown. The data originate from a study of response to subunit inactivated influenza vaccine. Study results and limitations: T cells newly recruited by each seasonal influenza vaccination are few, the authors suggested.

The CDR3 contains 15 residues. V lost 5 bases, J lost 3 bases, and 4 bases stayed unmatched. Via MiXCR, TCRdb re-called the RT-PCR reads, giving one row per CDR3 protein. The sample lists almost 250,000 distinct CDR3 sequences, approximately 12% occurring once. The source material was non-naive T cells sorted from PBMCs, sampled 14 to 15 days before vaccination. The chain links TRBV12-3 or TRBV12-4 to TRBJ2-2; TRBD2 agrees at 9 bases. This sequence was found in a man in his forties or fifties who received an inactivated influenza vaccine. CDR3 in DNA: TGTGCCAGCAGTCGACTAGCGGCTTACACCGGGGAGCTGTTTTTT. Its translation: CASSRLAAYTGELFF.